This entry lists 25 T cell receptor beta chains sequenced from one sample in a study of cytomegalovirus exposure and HLA in healthy donors. It was with 60 Vbeta and 13 Jbeta primers that the PCR ran. The repertoire was sequenced with immunoSEQ multiplex PCR; TCRdb's copy has only in-frame clones and lacks some. The sample consists of around 150,000 clones, about 77% of them appearing once. Sequenced input: PBMCs. These receptors were taken from a woman between 35 and 50 years old in good health and CMV-seronegative.

The chain uses TRBV18 and TRBJ1-1, with a tentative D call TRBD1 (5 bases). Germline V CDR1 and CDR2: KGHSH, LQKENI. V lost 1 base and J 1 base, leaving 10 bases between the germline ends. The CDR3 has 15 residues. The CDR3 DNA reads as TGTGCCAGCTCACCACAACGACAGAAGAACACTGAAGCTTTCTTT. Encoded protein: CASSPQRQKNTEAFF.

The chain carries TRBV11-2 and TRBJ1-2, with D maybe TRBD1 (5 bases). CDR3 length: 15 residues. Germline CDR1 is SGHAT and CDR2 is FQNNGV. Trimming took off 5 bases at V and 8 bases at J, with 21 bases between the two ends. The DNA of the CDR3 is TGTGCCAGCAGCCCCCACGGAGGGGTTGTGGGGGGCTACACCTTC. Its protein is CASSPHGGVVGGYTF.

Here the CDR3 DNA reads TGTGCCAGCAGCCAAGCTCCGTCGGGTCGGGGGAATGAAAAACTGTTTTTT. Its protein product is CASSQAPSGRGNEKLFF. This sequence joins TRBV4-2 and TRBJ1-4; tentative D call: TRBD1 (5 bases). This CDR3 has 17 residues. CDR1 LGHNA and CDR2 YNFKEQ come from the germline V gene. Deletions cut 1 base from V and 5 bases from J, with 17 bases between.

J is TRBJ2-5 and V is TRBV15; maybe TRBD2 (6 bases). V shed 1 base and J shed 2 bases, with 14 bases lying between them. Germline values: CDR1 LNHNV, CDR2 YYDKDF (reference sequence). CDR3 size: 16 residues. The DNA of the CDR3 is TGTGCCACCAGCAGAGCCCCTTTGGGGGGACAAGAGACCCAGTACTTC. Translated: CATSRAPLGGQETQYF.

J is TRBJ2-2 and V is TRBV19; 11 bases map to TRBD1. This CDR3 region has 16 residues. The germline CDR1 and CDR2 sequences are LNHDA and SQIVND (reference sequence). V was clipped by 7 bases and J by 3 bases; unmatched bases: 7. The CDR3 protein is CASKGGTGGYTGELFF. The DNA for the CDR3 is TGTGCCAGTAAGGGAGGGACAGGGGGGTACACCGGGGAGCTGTTTTTT.

The rearrangement links TRBV28 to TRBJ2-7; D perhaps matches TRBD1 (6 bases). Germline V CDR1 and CDR2: MDHEN, SYDVKM. The CDR3 consists of 15 residues. The ends were cut back, 1 base at V and 4 bases at J, with 14 bases in the middle. In nucleotides, the CDR3 is TGTGCCAGCAGTTTATATCACAGGGAGCTTTACGAGCAGTACTTC. This gives the protein CASSLYHRELYEQYF.

The chain is built from TRBV4-1 and TRBJ2-2; 7 positions agree with TRBD2. Per the germline V gene, CDR1 is MGHRA and CDR2 is YSYEKL. The CDR3 runs to 17 residues. The V segment lost 0 bases and the J segment 1 base; nucleotides outside the gene matches: 5. The CDR3 region has the DNA TGCGCCAGCAGCCAAGAGGGGGGGGGTTTGAACACCGGGGAGCTGTTTTTT. Its translation: CASSQEGGGLNTGELFF.

This clone was counted only a few times. V is TRBV29-1 and J is TRBJ2-1, with 9 bases fitting TRBD1. This CDR3 has 14 residues. The V gene end was trimmed by 6 bases and the J gene end by 10 bases; junction bases not matched to a gene: 13. The germline V gene encodes CDR1 SQVTM and CDR2 ANQGSEA. In DNA form, the CDR3 reads TGCAGCGTGGCCCAACGGACAGGGGCGGGGGAGCAGTTCTTC. Translated, it gives CSVAQRTGAGEQFF.

The J gene is TRBJ2-3, the V gene TRBV18; 11 bases match TRBD1. In germline, CDR1 is KGHSH, CDR2 LQKENI. Trimming removed 3 bases from V and 4 bases from J; junction bases left unmatched: 6. The CDR3 is 16 amino acids. In DNA, the CDR3 is TGTGCCAGCTCACCCCGGACAGGGGGCTCCTCAGATACGCAGTATTTT. The encoded protein is CASSPRTGGSSDTQYF.

This clone was recorded a few times. The chain is built from TRBV6-5 and TRBJ2-7, with D possibly matching TRBD1 (6 bases). This CDR3 spans 13 amino acids. Germline V gives CDR1 MNHEY, CDR2 SVGAGI. The V end was cut by 0 bases, the J end by 7 bases, with 10 bases between. The CDR3 region has the DNA TGTGCCAGCAGTTACTCGTGGGACACAGAGCAGTACTTC. Protein product: CASSYSWDTEQYF.

The rearrangement joins TRBV6-6 to TRBJ1-2; TRBD1 matches 8 bases. The CDR3 sequence is 16 residues long. The germline V gene encodes CDR1 MNHNY and CDR2 SVGAGI (reference sequence). Trimming took 5 bases from V and 4 from J; bases not matched to a gene: 12. The CDR3 sequence: CASSPDRGILPYGYTF. CDR3 in DNA: TGTGCCAGCAGTCCTGACAGGGGAATTCTCCCCTATGGCTACACCTTC.

The chain links TRBV6-6 to TRBJ1-1; D is perhaps TRBD1 (5 bases). Trimming removed 2 bases from V and 1 base from J, with 8 bases in between. The CDR3 contains 14 residues. CDR1 and CDR2 (germline): MNHNY, SVGAGI (reference sequence). The CDR3 region has the DNA TGTGCCAGCAGTTACGGGGCTGGGAACACTGAAGCTTTCTTT. Protein sequence: CASSYGAGNTEAFF.

V and J are TRBV7-2 and TRBJ2-1, with 9 nucleotides matching TRBD2. Trimming took 0 bases from V and 4 from J; bases not matched to a gene: 4. The CDR3 is made up of 16 amino acids. Germline V CDR1 and CDR2: SGHTA, FQGNSA. CDR3 coding DNA: TGTGCCAGCAGCTTAGCGCGGGGGGGTAGTTACAATGAGCAGTTCTTC. Its translation: CASSLARGGSYNEQFF.

The chain links TRBV18 to TRBJ1-3; TRBD1 is a possible D gene (5 bases). Germline V gene lookup returns CDR1 KGHSH and CDR2 LQKENI. V gave up 3 bases and J gave up 2 bases, with 11 bases separating them. This CDR3 has 15 residues. The CDR3 protein is CASSPFMGPGNTIYF. For the CDR3, the DNA is TGTGCCAGCTCACCGTTTATGGGGCCTGGAAACACCATATATTTT.

The chain has TRBV13 and TRBJ1-1, with TRBD1 identical over 11 bases. There are 15 residues in the CDR3. V lost 5 bases to trimming and J lost 5 bases; unmatched junction nucleotides: 7. CDR1 is PRHDT, CDR2 FYEKMQ, per germline (reference sequence). CDR3 sequence: CASSPGQGARTEAFF. In DNA, the CDR3 is TGTGCCAGCAGCCCTGGACAGGGGGCAAGGACTGAAGCTTTCTTT.

The chain recombines TRBV5-6 with TRBJ2-2, with 7 positions matching TRBD1. Germline values: CDR1 SGHDT, CDR2 YYEEEE. V lost 4 bases to trimming and J lost 6 bases; unmatched junction nucleotides: 9. The CDR3 runs 15 residues. CDR3 DNA sequence: TGTGCCAGCAGCCGGGGACAGTTGGAAGCCGGGGAGCTGTTTTTT. Residues: CASSRGQLEAGELFF.

The V gene is TRBV27, the J gene TRBJ1-1; weak D call: TRBD1 (6 bases). Germline values: CDR1 MNHEY, CDR2 SMNVEV (reference sequence). The CDR3 is 15 residues long. V was cut by 4 bases and J by 2 bases, with 14 bases left in between. CDR3 DNA: TGTGCCAGCAGTTCCTACGACAGGAGAAACACTGAAGCTTTCTTT. As protein: CASSSYDRRNTEAFF.

CDR3 sequence: CAWNGGVREKLFF. DNA of the CDR3: TGTGCCTGGAACGGGGGGGTGAGGGAGAAACTGTTTTTT. J is TRBJ1-4 and V is TRBV30; a possible D gene is TRBD1 (5 bases). The CDR3 length is 13 residues. V dropped 4 bases and J dropped 11 bases, with 17 bases sitting between them. Germline loops: CDR1 GTSNPN, CDR2 SVGIG (reference sequence).

V is TRBV29-1 and J is TRBJ1-1, with TRBD1 identical over 7 bases. The length of the CDR3 is 14 residues. The J segment lost 5 bases and the V segment lost 6 bases, leaving 12 bases of the junction unmatched. CDR1 is SQVTM and CDR2 is ANQGSEA in the germline V gene. The CDR3, as DNA: TGCAGCGTAACTAACAGGGGAGTGAGGACTGAAGCTTTCTTT. Translated, it gives CSVTNRGVRTEAFF.

The chain is built from TRBV30 and TRBJ1-2; D unclear. CDR3 length: 13 residues. Germline V lookup: CDR1 GTSNPN, CDR2 SVGIG (reference sequence). The V end lost 2 bases, the J end lost 3 bases, and 10 bases lay between the germline ends. The DNA for the CDR3 is TGTGCCTGGAGTATTATGAGTTACTATGGCTACACCTTC. Its translation: CAWSIMSYYGYTF.

The sample holds one count of this clone. V and J are TRBV27 and TRBJ1-5, with D possibly TRBD1 on 5 matching bases. The germline V gene encodes CDR1 MNHEY and CDR2 SMNVEV (reference sequence). The CDR3 has 15 amino acids. V shed 5 bases and J shed 2 bases, with 13 bases lying between them. CDR3 protein: CASSSVTGGNQPQHF. As DNA, the CDR3 is TGTGCCAGCAGTAGTGTTACAGGAGGCAATCAGCCCCAGCATTTT.

The CDR3 sequence is CASSPPTGVETQYF. The CDR3 coding sequence is TGCGCCAGCAGCCCGCCGACAGGGGTGGAGACCCAGTACTTC. This sequence joins TRBV5-1 and TRBJ2-5, with 8 bases aligning to TRBD1. This CDR3 is 14 amino acids long. Losses at the gene ends were 4 bases for V and 5 bases for J; bases not matched to a gene: 7. Germline assignment: CDR1 SGHRS and CDR2 YFSETQ. The full variable domain, rest sourced from reference TRBV5-1 and TRBJ2-5, is KAGVTQTPRYLIKTRGQQVTLSCSPISGHRSVSWYQQTPGQGLQFLFEYFSETQRNKGNFPGRFSGRQFSNSRSEMNVSTLELGDSALYLCASSPPTGVETQYFGPGTRLLVL.

CDR3 nucleotides: TGTGCCAGTAGGACAGACAGAGGAACTGAAGCTTTCTTT. Protein sequence: CASRTDRGTEAFF. J is TRBJ1-1 and V is TRBV19; tentative D call: TRBD1 (5 bases). This CDR3 region has 13 residues. The germline V gene has CDR1 LNHDA and CDR2 SQIVND (reference sequence). V was cut by 6 bases and J by 5 bases, with 13 bases left in between.

This chain joins TRBV5-4 and TRBJ2-7; D perhaps matches TRBD1 (6 bases). The CDR3 runs 14 residues. Germline V CDR1 and CDR2: SGHNT, YYREEE (reference sequence). The V and J ends lost 2 bases and 6 bases respectively, with 15 bases between them. CDR3 coding DNA: TGTGCCAGCAGCTTTCCGGGACAAACTGGCGAGCAGTACTTC. Translation: CASSFPGQTGEQYF.

The V and J genes are TRBV2 and TRBJ1-1; D is undetermined. From germline, CDR1 is SNHLY and CDR2 FYNNEI. The V end lost 6 bases, the J end lost 1 base, and 12 bases lay between the germline ends. This CDR3 is built from 14 residues. The CDR3 spells CASRLLAGNTEAFF. The CDR3 DNA reads as TGTGCCAGCAGGCTATTGGCAGGGAACACTGAAGCTTTCTTT.